These T cell receptor beta chains were read from a single sample in a study of T cells after yellow fever vaccination. Each CDR3 protein gets one entry after TCRdb re-called the 5' RACE reads with MiXCR. Of 300,000 or so distinct CDR3 sequences listed, 13% are singletons. Material: CD4+ T cells sorted from PBMCs, obtained 45 days after the yellow fever booster vaccination. The source is a man under 40 who received the YFV17D yellow fever vaccine. CDR3s include the opening cysteine and the closing phenylalanine or tryptophan. Fields, in order: D gene, J gene, CDR3 length, V gene, clone size, CDR3 DNA, CDR3 protein. A D gene is named only where the DNA matches it firmly. Not every row has a clone size; where given, it reads once, few, many or a size class.

>.|TRBJ1-5|14|TRBV7-2|few
TGTGCCAGCAAGGCACCTTATAGCAATCAGCCCCAGCATTTT
CASKAPYSNQPQHF
>.|TRBJ2-7|15|TRBV6-5|.
TGTGCCAGCAGTTACTCGCCACAGGGCAGCTACGAGCAGTACTTC
CASSYSPQGSYEQYF
>.|TRBJ2-3|15|TRBV5-1|.
TGCGCCAGCAGCTTGGAAGCGGGTTCTTGGGGTACGCAGTATTTT
CASSLEAGSWGTQYF
>.|TRBJ2-1|15|TRBV19|few
TGTGCCAGTAGTATCCCCGCTTCCCGTAGAGGTGAGCAGTTCTTC
CASSIPASRRGEQFF
>.|TRBJ2-5|13|TRBV20-1|few
TGCAGTGCTAGAGATTGGCAGATTGAGACCCAGTACTTC
CSARDWQIETQYF
>.|TRBJ1-5|16|TRBV15|few
TGTGCCACCAGCAGATCCCTAAGTGGGGTCAATCAGCCCCAGCATTTT
CATSRSLSGVNQPQHF
>.|TRBJ2-3|13|TRBV10-3|.
TGTGCCATCAGTGTAAGAGGGACAGATACGCAGTATTTT
CAISVRGTDTQYF
>.|TRBJ2-1|14|TRBV20-1|many
TGCAGTGCTAGAGATCTTGGGGACTACAATGAGCAGTTCTTC
CSARDLGDYNEQFF
>TRBD1|TRBJ2-7|16|TRBV5-1|.
TGCGCCAGCAGCTTGGGAAGGTGGGACAGGGTCGGCGAGCAGTACTTC
CASSLGRWDRVGEQYF
>TRBD2|TRBJ2-1|15|TRBV7-7|.
TGTGCTAGCAGCTTGGGACTAGCGGGATCGCAGGAGCAGTTCTTC
CASSLGLAGSQEQFF
>TRBD1|TRBJ2-1|15|TRBV12-3/TRBV12-4|.
TGTGCCAGCAGTACCGACAGGGGCAACTACAATGAGCAGTTCTTC
CASSTDRGNYNEQFF
>.|TRBJ2-7|15|TRBV7-2|few
TGTGCCAGCAGCTTTCCACCCGGGGGCGGCTACGAGCAGTACTTC
CASSFPPGGGYEQYF
>TRBD2|TRBJ2-5|16|TRBV12-3/TRBV12-4|.
TGTGCCAGCAGTTTTCCTAGCGGGAGGATTCAAGAGACCCAGTACTTC
CASSFPSGRIQETQYF
>TRBD2|TRBJ2-6|16|TRBV6-1|.
TGTGCCAGCAGCCTGAGACTAGCCCCGGGGGCCAACGTCCTGACTTTC
CASSLRLAPGANVLTF
>.|TRBJ2-2|16|TRBV23-1|.
TGCGCCAGCAGTCAATCGGTTCAGGGTTTAGCCGGGGAGCTGTTTTTT
CASSQSVQGLAGELFF
>TRBD2|TRBJ2-3|15|TRBV9|.
TGTGCCAGCAGCGTAGGGGGACTATTAGGCGGTACGCAGTATTTT
CASSVGGLLGGTQYF
>.|TRBJ1-6|13|TRBV7-2|.
TGTGCCAGCAACGCCAGCCCCGTTGTTCCCCTCCACTTT
CASNASPVVPLHF
>TRBD2|TRBJ2-5|15|TRBV7-2|.
TGTGCCAGCAGCACCCAAAGCGGGAGTCGGGAGACCCAGTACTTC
CASSTQSGSRETQYF
>TRBD1|TRBJ2-3|17|TRBV14|few
TGTGCCAGCAGCCCCTCCCGAAGGACAGGTGTTCGGGATACGCAGTATTTT
CASSPSRRTGVRDTQYF
>.|TRBJ1-6|13|TRBV5-5|.
TGTGCCAGCAGCTATGAAGTTGATTCACCCCTCCACTTT
CASSYEVDSPLHF